The present entry profiles one TCR beta chain with its context. The antigen is not known. The CDR3 carries no conserved terminal phenylalanine or tryptophan, so it likely arises from a read error. The CDR3 consists of 12 residues. Trimming left V 4 bases short and J 3 bases short, with 8 bases between. From germline, CDR1 is GTSNPN and CDR2 SVGIG (reference sequence). This entry comes from a study of cytomegalovirus exposure and HLA in healthy donors. Study overall: As released early, the data held roughly 85 million unique TCRs from HLA-typed donors. The study, taken as a whole, reports: Earlier analysis looked at TCR beta V segments, and most were productive about 90% or about 30% of the time.

PCR employed 60 Vbeta and 13 Jbeta primers. Original analysis: The count from a later analysis was 79 million or so unique TCR beta chains, some 12 million of them shared. Assay used: immunoSEQ multiplex PCR; TCRdb lists only in-frame clones, some missing. V, J and clone size were drawn from that table, and D and trimming were deduced from the DNA. Counted here are 70,000 to 90,000 clones, more than 65% occurring once; the ten biggest clones make up under 20%. The receptor was derived from a man in his 70s in good health and CMV-seropositive. The J gene is TRBJ2-3, the V gene TRBV30, with D tentatively TRBD2 (5 bases). The sample was PBMCs. The CDR3, as DNA: TGTGCCTGGACCCGGGGAACAGATACGCAGTATGTT. The encoded protein is CAWTRGTDTQYV.